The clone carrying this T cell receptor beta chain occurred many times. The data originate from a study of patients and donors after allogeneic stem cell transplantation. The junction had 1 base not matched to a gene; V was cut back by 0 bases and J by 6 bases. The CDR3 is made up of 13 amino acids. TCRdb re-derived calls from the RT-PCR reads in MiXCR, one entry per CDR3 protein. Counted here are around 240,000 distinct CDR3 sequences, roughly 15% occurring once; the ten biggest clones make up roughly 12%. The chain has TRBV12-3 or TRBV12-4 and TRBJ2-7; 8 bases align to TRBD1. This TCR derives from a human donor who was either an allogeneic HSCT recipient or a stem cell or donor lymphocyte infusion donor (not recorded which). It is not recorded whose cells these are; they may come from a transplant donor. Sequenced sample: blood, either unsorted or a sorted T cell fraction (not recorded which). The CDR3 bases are TGTGCCAGCAGTTTAGCCGACAGGGGCGAGCAGTACTTC. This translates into CASSLADRGEQYF.